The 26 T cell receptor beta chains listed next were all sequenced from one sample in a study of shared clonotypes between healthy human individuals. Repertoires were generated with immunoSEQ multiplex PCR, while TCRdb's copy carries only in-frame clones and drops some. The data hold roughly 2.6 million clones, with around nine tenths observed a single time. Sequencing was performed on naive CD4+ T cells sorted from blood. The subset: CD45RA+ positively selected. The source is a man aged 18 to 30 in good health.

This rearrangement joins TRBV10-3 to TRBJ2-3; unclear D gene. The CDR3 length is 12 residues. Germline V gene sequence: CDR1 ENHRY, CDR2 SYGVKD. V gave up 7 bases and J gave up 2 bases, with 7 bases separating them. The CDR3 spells CAITGNTDTQYF. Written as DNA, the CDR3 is TGTGCCATCACGGGCAACACAGATACGCAGTATTTT.

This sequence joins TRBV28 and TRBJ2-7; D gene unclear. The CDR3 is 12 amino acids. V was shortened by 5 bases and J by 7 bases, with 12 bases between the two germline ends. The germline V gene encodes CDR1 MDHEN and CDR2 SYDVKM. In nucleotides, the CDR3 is TGTGCCAGCAGTACCTCCCCCCGGGAGCAGTACTTC. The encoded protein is CASSTSPREQYF.

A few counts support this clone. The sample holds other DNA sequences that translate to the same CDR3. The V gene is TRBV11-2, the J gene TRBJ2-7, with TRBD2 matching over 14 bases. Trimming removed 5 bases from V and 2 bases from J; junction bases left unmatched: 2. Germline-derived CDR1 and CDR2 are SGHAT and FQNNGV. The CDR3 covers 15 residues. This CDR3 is CASSPGLAGAYEQYF. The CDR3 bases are TGTGCCAGCAGCCCGGGACTAGCGGGAGCCTACGAGCAGTACTTC.

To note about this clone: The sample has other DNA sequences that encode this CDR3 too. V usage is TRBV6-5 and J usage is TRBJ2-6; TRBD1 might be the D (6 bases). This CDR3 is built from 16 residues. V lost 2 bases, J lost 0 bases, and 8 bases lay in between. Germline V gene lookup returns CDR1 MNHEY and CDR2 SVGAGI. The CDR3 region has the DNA TGTGCCAGCAGTTACGTGGGGGCCTCTGGGGCCAACGTCCTGACTTTC. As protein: CASSYVGASGANVLTF.

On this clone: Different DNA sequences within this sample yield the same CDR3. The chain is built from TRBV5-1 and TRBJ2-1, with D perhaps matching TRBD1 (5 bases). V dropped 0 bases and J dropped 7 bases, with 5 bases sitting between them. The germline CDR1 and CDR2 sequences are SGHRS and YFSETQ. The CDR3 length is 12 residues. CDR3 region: CASSLEGNEQFF. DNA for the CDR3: TGCGCCAGCAGCTTGGAGGGGAATGAGCAGTTCTTC.

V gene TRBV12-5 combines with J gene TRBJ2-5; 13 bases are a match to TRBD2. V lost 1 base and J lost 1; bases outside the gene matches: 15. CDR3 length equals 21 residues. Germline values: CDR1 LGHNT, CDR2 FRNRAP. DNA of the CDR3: TGTGCTAGTGGTTTGGCCACAGTAGGGGAGACTAGCGGGAGGATCCAAGAGACCCAGTACTTC. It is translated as CASGLATVGETSGRIQETQYF.

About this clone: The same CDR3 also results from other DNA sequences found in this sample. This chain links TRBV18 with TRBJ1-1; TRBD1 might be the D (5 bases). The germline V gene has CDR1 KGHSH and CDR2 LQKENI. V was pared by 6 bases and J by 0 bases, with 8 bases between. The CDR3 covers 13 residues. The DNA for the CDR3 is TGTGCCAGCTCGGCGGACATGAACACTGAAGCTTTCTTT. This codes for CASSADMNTEAFF.

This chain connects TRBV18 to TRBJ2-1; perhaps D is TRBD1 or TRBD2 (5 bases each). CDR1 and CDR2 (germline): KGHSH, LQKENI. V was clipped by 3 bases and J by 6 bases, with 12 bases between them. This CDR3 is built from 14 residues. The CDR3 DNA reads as TGTGCCAGCTCACCTCGAGGGGACCGCAATGAGCAGTTCTTC. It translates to CASSPRGDRNEQFF.

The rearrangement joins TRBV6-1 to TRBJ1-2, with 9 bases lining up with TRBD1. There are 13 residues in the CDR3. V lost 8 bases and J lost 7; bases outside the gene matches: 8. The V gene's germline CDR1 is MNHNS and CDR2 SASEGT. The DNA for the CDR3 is TGTGCCAGCCAGACAGGGGGAGGGTTTGGCTACACCTTC. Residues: CASQTGGGFGYTF.

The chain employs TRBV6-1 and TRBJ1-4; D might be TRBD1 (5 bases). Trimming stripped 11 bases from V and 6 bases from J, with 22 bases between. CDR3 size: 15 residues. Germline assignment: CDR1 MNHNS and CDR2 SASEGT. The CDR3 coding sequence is TGTGCCCGTTCGTGGAGGGGCCCGGGAGATGAAAAACTGTTTTTT. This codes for CARSWRGPGDEKLFF.

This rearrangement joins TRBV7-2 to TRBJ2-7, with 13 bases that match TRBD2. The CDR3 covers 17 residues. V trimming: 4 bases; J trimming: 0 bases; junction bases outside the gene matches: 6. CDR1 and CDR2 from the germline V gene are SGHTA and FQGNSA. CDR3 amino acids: CASSSPGLAGSSYEQYF. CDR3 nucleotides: TGTGCCAGCAGCTCGCCGGGACTAGCGGGGAGCTCCTACGAGCAGTACTTC.

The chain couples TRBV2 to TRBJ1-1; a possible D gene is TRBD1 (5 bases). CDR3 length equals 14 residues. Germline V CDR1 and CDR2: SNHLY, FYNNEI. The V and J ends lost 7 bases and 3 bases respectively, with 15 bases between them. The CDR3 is CASIQIGGYTEAFF. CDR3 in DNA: TGTGCCAGCATCCAAATTGGGGGGTACACTGAAGCTTTCTTT.

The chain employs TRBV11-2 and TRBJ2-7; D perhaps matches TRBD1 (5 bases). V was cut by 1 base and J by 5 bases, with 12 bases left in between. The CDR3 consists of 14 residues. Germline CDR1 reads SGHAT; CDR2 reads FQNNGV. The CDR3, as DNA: TGTGCCAGCAGCTTAGGTGCAGGGAACCACGAGCAGTACTTC. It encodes CASSLGAGNHEQYF.

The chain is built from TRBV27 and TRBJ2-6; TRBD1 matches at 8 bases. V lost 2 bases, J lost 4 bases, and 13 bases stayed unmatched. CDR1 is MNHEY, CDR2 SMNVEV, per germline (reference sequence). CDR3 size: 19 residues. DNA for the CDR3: TGTGCCAGCAGTTTAAGGCGGGCAGGGGGCGCGACGGGGGCCAACGTCCTGACTTTC. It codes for CASSLRRAGGATGANVLTF. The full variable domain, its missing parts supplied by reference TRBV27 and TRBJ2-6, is EAQVTQNPRYLITVTGKKLTVTCSQNMNHEYMSWYRQDPGLGLRQIYYSMNVEVTDKGDVPEGYKVSRKEKRNFPLILESPSPNQTSLYFCASSLRRAGGATGANVLTFGAGSRLTVL.

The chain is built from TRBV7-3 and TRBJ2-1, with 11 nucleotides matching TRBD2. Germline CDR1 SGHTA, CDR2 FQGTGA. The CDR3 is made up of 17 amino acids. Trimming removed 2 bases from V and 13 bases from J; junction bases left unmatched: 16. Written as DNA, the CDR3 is TGTGCCAGCAGCTTAGGAAGGATAGCGGGGGGGCGTAATACCCAGTTCTTC. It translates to CASSLGRIAGGRNTQFF.

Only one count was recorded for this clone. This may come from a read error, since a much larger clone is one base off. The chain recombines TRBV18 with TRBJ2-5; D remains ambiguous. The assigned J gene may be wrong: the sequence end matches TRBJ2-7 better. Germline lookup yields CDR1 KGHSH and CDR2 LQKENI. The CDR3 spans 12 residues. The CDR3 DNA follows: TGTGCCAGCTCACCACCGGGCTACGAGCAGTACTTC. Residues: CASSPPGYEQYF.

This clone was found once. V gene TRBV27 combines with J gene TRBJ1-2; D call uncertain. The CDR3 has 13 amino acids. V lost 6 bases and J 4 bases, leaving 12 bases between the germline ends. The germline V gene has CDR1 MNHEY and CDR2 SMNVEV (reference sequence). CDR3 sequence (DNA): TGTGCCAGCAGCCCCAATGAGTTCTATGGCTACACCTTC. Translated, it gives CASSPNEFYGYTF.

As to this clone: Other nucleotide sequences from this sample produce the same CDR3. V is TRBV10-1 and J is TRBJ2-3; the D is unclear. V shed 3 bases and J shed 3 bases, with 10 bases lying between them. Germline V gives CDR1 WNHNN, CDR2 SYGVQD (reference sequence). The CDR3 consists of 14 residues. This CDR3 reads CASSESGRTDTQYF. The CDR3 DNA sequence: TGCGCCAGCAGTGAAAGTGGTAGAACAGATACGCAGTATTTT.

The CDR3 loop reads CASSQDVAKNIQYF. In DNA form, the CDR3 reads TGCGCCAGCAGCCAAGACGTGGCCAAAAACATTCAGTACTTC. The chain employs TRBV4-3 and TRBJ2-4; D unclear. In germline, CDR1 is LGHNA, CDR2 YSLEER. V was shortened by 0 bases and J by 1 base, with 4 bases between the two germline ends. The length of the CDR3 is 14 residues.

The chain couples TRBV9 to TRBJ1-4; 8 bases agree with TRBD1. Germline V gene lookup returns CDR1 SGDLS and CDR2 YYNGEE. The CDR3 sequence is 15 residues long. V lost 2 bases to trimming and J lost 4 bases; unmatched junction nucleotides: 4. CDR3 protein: CASSVTGAYNEKLFF. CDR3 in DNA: TGTGCCAGCAGCGTGACAGGGGCTTATAATGAAAAACTGTTTTTT.

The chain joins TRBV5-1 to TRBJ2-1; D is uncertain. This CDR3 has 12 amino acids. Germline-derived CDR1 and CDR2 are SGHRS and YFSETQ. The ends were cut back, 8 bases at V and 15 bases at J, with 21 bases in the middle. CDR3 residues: CASRIDSNSPFF. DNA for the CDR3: TGCGCCAGTCGCATAGACTCGAATAGTCCGTTCTTC.

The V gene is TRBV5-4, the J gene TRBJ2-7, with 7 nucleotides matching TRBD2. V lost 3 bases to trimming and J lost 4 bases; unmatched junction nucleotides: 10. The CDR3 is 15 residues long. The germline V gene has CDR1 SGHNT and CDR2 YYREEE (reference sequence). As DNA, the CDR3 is TGTGCCAGCAGCTCCTCCAGCGGGGTAAATTACGAGCAGTACTTC. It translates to CASSSSSGVNYEQYF.

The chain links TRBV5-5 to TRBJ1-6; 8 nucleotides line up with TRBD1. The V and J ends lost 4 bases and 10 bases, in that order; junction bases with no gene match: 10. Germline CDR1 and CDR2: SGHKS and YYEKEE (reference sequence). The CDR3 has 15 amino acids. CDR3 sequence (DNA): TGTGCCAGCAGCCAAGGACAGGGTCGGGAATCACCCCTCCACTTT. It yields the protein CASSQGQGRESPLHF.

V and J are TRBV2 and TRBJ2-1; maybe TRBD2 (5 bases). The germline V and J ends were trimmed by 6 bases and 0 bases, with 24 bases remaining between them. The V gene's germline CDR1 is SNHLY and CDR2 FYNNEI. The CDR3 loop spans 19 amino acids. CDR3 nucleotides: TGTGCCAGCAGCGGACCGGGATCAAACCCCCAAGGCTCCTACAATGAGCAGTTCTTC. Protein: CASSGPGSNPQGSYNEQFF.

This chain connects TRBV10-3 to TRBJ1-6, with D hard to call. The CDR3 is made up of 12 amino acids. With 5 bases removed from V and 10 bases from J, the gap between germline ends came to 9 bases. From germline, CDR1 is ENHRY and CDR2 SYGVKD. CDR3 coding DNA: TGTGCCATCAGTCCAAATGACTCACCCCTCCACTTT. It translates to CAISPNDSPLHF.

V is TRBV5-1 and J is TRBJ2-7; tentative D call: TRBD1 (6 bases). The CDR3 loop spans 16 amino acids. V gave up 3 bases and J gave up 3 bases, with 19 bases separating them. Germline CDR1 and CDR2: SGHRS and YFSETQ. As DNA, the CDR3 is TGCGCCAGCAGCTCCATGCGGGCAGGGGTATTCTACGAGCAGTACTTC. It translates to CASSSMRAGVFYEQYF. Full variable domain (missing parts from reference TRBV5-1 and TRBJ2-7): KAGVTQTPRYLIKTRGQQVTLSCSPISGHRSVSWYQQTPGQGLQFLFEYFSETQRNKGNFPGRFSGRQFSNSRSEMNVSTLELGDSALYLCASSSMRAGVFYEQYFGPGTRLTVT.